This TCR beta chain was retrieved from a study of cytomegalovirus exposure and HLA in healthy donors. Overall study: 81% of some 390 genotyped donors fell in the Caucasian-associated ancestry cluster. Study-level results: A later analysis showed that HLA-associated TCR beta chains had undergone more clonal expansion than equally common others. It was approximately 150 TCR beta chains that were listed as cytomegalovirus-associated.

This PCR relied on a set of 60 Vbeta primers and 13 Jbeta primers. The protocol was immunoSEQ multiplex PCR, while the TCRdb copy is restricted to in-frame clones and leaves out a portion. The data contain some 140,000 clones, roughly 80% of them seen just once; the ten biggest clones take up around 3.2%. With respect to this clone: Its antigen is not identified.

The source material was PBMCs. The receptor comes from a man aged 40-49 years in good health and CMV-seronegative.

CDR3 region: CASSQGLVPQETQYF. CDR3 coding DNA: TGCGCCAGCAGCCAAGGGTTAGTTCCCCAAGAGACCCAGTACTTC. The rearrangement joins TRBV4-3 to TRBJ2-5; no clear D gene. V was pared by 1 base and J by 1 base, with 10 bases between. CDR3 size: 15 residues. Germline CDR1 is LGHNA and CDR2 is YSLEER.